This T cell receptor (beta chain) was obtained from a study of blood T cell repertoires in COVID-19. The wider study: Acute and convalescent COVID-19 samples came from the United States, Italy and Spain. T cells, B-cell-depleted T cells, or PBMCs provided the cDNA or gDNA that served as material.

This CDR3 comprises 14 residues. With V trimmed by 5 bases and J by 6 bases, 7 bases remained unmatched. Germline V lookup: CDR1 MNHEY, CDR2 SMNVEV (reference sequence). Original processing methods: Amplification of reference gene primers was used by the study to estimate nucleated cell counts. The data were produced by immunoSEQ multiplex PCR, yet TCRdb's version contains in-frame clones alone and is incomplete. D and trimming were read from the DNA, whereas the V and J calls and clone size are those reported in that table. The sample has over 600,000 clones, about nine tenths seen once. Sequencing was done on a sample of peripheral blood. This clonotype was sampled from a woman under 30 with acute or convalescent COVID-19. This chain uses TRBV27 with TRBJ1-2; 9 nucleotides match TRBD1. As DNA, the CDR3 is TGTGCCAGCAGTGGCACCGGGACAGGGAATGGCTACACCTTC. Translating it yields CASSGTGTGNGYTF.